The 28 T cell receptor beta chains presented below share a single source sample, sequenced in a study of blood T cell repertoires in COVID-19 (dated by TCRdb to about 2020). The library was made by the immunoSEQ multiplex PCR assay. In TCRdb, the immuneACCESS table is reduced to in-frame sequences with V and J assigned. These tables do not hold every clone; where another copy was compared, an unresolved V gene accounts for under half, and the others remain unexplained. Recorded for this sample are a few hundred thousand clones; over 65% of them occurred a single time. The ten most abundant clones make up around 1.1% of the sample. Sequenced input: peripheral blood. Receptors were obtained from a human donor with acute or convalescent COVID-19. The donor label of this sample is uncertain.

The CDR3: CASSVASSYGYTF. The CDR3 nucleotides are TGCGCCAGCAGTGTTGCCAGTTCGTATGGCTACACCTTC. The chain couples TRBV10-2 to TRBJ1-2; D gene unclear. Germline V lookup: CDR1 WSHSY, CDR2 SAAADI. With 4 bases removed from V and 5 bases from J, the gap between germline ends came to 11 bases. The length of the CDR3 is 13 residues.

The genes are TRBV11-2 and TRBJ1-1; the match to TRBD1 covers 7 bases. CDR3 length equals 16 residues. J gave up 0 bases and V 1 base, and 5 bases lay outside the gene matches. Germline-derived CDR1 and CDR2 are SGHAT and FQNNGV. CDR3 in DNA: TGTGCCAGCAGCTTAGGACAGGGTCGGGTGAACACTGAAGCTTTCTTT. It is translated as CASSLGQGRVNTEAFF.

This chain connects TRBV29-1 to TRBJ1-2; possible D gene TRBD1, 5 bases. Germline V gene sequence: CDR1 SQVTM, CDR2 ANQGSEA. V lost 1 base and J 7 bases, leaving 10 bases between the germline ends. The CDR3 consists of 12 residues. Written as DNA, the CDR3 is TGCAGCGTTGAAGGGGGCTGGGGTGGCTACACCTTC. Its protein product is CSVEGGWGGYTF.

This clone appeared many times. This chain joins TRBV7-9 and TRBJ2-5, with a possible D match to TRBD2 (5 bases). The V and J ends lost 4 bases and 3 bases respectively, with 15 bases between them. Germline lookup yields CDR1 SEHNR and CDR2 FQNEAQ (reference sequence). CDR3 length: 15 amino acids. CDR3 coding DNA: TGTGCCAGCAGCTGGACCCCCCTCGGGGAAGAGACCCAGTACTTC. This encodes CASSWTPLGEETQYF.

The V call is TRBV27, the J call TRBJ1-2; 11 nucleotides agree with TRBD1. This CDR3 is 17 amino acids long. With V trimmed by 2 bases and J by 4 bases, 9 bases remained unmatched. The germline gives CDR1 MNHEY, CDR2 SMNVEV (reference sequence). Here the CDR3 DNA reads TGTGCCAGCAGTTTAACCCAAGGACAGGGGGCCGGCTATGGCTACACCTTC. Its translation is CASSLTQGQGAGYGYTF.

V and J are TRBV4-1 and TRBJ2-1; the D is unclear. V lost 1 base and J lost 5, with 9 bases in between. The CDR3 consists of 14 residues. The germline CDR1 and CDR2 sequences are MGHRA and YSYEKL. The CDR3 region is CASSQASRDNEQFF. The CDR3 region has the DNA TGCGCCAGCAGCCAAGCTTCCCGAGACAATGAGCAGTTCTTC.

V is TRBV3-1 (or the pseudogene TRBV3-2) and J is TRBJ1-3; weak D call: TRBD1 (5 bases). Germline loops: CDR1 LGHDT, CDR2 YNNKEL (reference sequence). Trimming pared 9 bases from V and 4 bases from J, leaving 19 bases between. This CDR3 spans 15 amino acids. CDR3 region: CASRREGLWGNTIYF. The CDR3 DNA reads TGTGCCAGTAGACGGGAGGGGCTTTGGGGAAACACCATATATTTT.

DNA for the CDR3: TGTGCCAGCAGCTTTCTCCAGGGTATGAATGAGCAGTTCTTC. Encoded protein: CASSFLQGMNEQFF. This chain uses TRBV11-2 with TRBJ2-1; D is perhaps TRBD1 (5 bases). The V end was cut by 3 bases, the J end by 7 bases, with 13 bases between. The length of the CDR3 is 14 residues. From germline, CDR1 is SGHAT and CDR2 FQNNGV.

The chain combines TRBV12-3 or TRBV12-4 with TRBJ1-1; 7 bases agree with TRBD1. The CDR3 is made up of 11 amino acids. V lost 6 bases, J lost 11 bases, and 6 bases stayed unmatched. The CDR3 DNA reads as TGTGCCAGCAGGACGACAGGGAGGGCTTTCTTT. It is translated as CASRTTGRAFF.

V is TRBV2 and J is TRBJ2-7; D possibly corresponds to TRBD1 (6 bases). Germline CDR1 SNHLY, CDR2 FYNNEI. The ends were cut back, 6 bases at V and 3 bases at J, with 9 bases in the middle. The CDR3 consists of 12 residues. CDR3 loop: CASSKTGYEQYF. The CDR3 DNA sequence: TGTGCCAGCAGCAAGACAGGCTACGAGCAGTACTTC.

This clone was recorded only once. This chain connects TRBV3-1 (or the pseudogene TRBV3-2) to TRBJ1-2; TRBD1 matches 7 bases. The germline CDR1 and CDR2 sequences are LGHDT and YNNKEL (reference sequence). Trimming took 0 bases from V and 4 from J; bases not matched to a gene: 8. The CDR3 sequence is 16 residues long. The CDR3: CASSQDRRGVSYGYTF. The CDR3 DNA follows: TGTGCCAGCAGCCAAGATCGCAGGGGGGTTTCCTATGGCTACACCTTC.

In this sample, this clone turned up once. V is TRBV6-6 and J is TRBJ1-1; 9 bases map to TRBD1. Per the germline V gene, CDR1 is MNHNY and CDR2 is SVGAGI (reference sequence). The CDR3 runs 14 residues. Trimming took 6 bases from V and 3 from J; bases not matched to a gene: 5. The CDR3, as DNA: TGTGCCAGCAGGAAGGGACAGGGATACACTGAAGCTTTCTTT. Amino acid sequence: CASRKGQGYTEAFF.

The chain uses TRBV6-5 and TRBJ1-5; 7 positions match TRBD1. The CDR3 length is 14 residues. J gave up 4 bases and V 5 bases, and 5 bases lay outside the gene matches. CDR1 is MNHEY, CDR2 SVGAGI, per germline. Here the CDR3 DNA reads TGTGCCAGCAGTCGGACAGGTCCAAATCAGCCCCAGCATTTT. Encoded protein: CASSRTGPNQPQHF.

CDR3 sequence: CATSSYTGTADTQYF. In DNA, the CDR3 is TGTGCCACCAGCAGTTATACCGGGACAGCAGATACGCAGTATTTT. The V and J genes are TRBV15 and TRBJ2-3; TRBD1 matches 7 bases. The junction had 7 bases not matched to a gene; V was cut back by 3 bases and J by 4 bases. The CDR3 runs to 15 residues. Germline V gene sequence: CDR1 LNHNV, CDR2 YYDKDF (reference sequence).

The V and J genes are TRBV7-8 and TRBJ2-1; D is unclear. This CDR3 contains 16 residues. V lost 0 bases, J lost 2 bases, and 11 bases lay in between. Germline V gene lookup returns CDR1 SGHVS and CDR2 FQNEAQ. In DNA, the CDR3 is TGTGCCAGCAGCTTAGCGAGACTCCTCCCCTACAATGAGCAGTTCTTC. Translating it yields CASSLARLLPYNEQFF.

V gene TRBV5-4 combines with J gene TRBJ1-2, with 8 bases that match TRBD1. With 3 bases clipped from V and 5 bases from J, the junction kept 6 bases outside the gene matches. The CDR3 consists of 14 residues. From germline, CDR1 is SGHNT and CDR2 YYREEE (reference sequence). CDR3 loop: CASSSGQGRYGYTF. The DNA for the CDR3 is TGTGCCAGCAGCTCTGGACAGGGAAGGTATGGCTACACCTTC.

The V gene is TRBV3-1 (or the pseudogene TRBV3-2), the J gene TRBJ1-5; D is undetermined. Per germline, CDR1 LGHDT and CDR2 YNNKEL (reference sequence). V was trimmed by 4 bases and J by 5 bases, leaving 12 bases between them. The CDR3 totals 14 residues. In nucleotides, the CDR3 is TGTGCCAGCAGCCGAGGGTTAGCGGATCAGCCCCAGCATTTT. This codes for CASSRGLADQPQHF.

This clone appeared a few times. V and J are TRBV30 and TRBJ2-7; D is perhaps TRBD1 (6 bases). The CDR3 is made up of 15 amino acids. CDR1 is GTSNPN, CDR2 SVGIG, per germline (reference sequence). V shed 3 bases and J shed 4 bases, with 19 bases lying between them. CDR3 bases: TGTGCCTGGAGCGTGGGCCCGGGACAAATTTACGAGCAGTACTTC. Amino acids: CAWSVGPGQIYEQYF. The full variable domain, in which reference TRBV30 and TRBJ2-7 provide the parts outside the CDR3, is SQTIHQWPATLVQPVGSPLSLECTVEGTSNPNLYWYRQAAGRGLQLLFYSVGIGQISSEVPQNLSASRPQDRQFILSSKKLLLSDSGFYLCAWSVGPGQIYEQYFGPGTRLTVT.

This clone was found a few times. V gene TRBV2 combines with J gene TRBJ1-5, with TRBD1 as a possible D gene (5 bases). Germline V CDR1 and CDR2: SNHLY, FYNNEI. This CDR3 contains 14 residues. V gave up 1 base and J gave up 3 bases, with 7 bases separating them. The CDR3 nucleotides are TGTGCCAGCAGTGAAGGACAGATCAATCAGCCCCAGCATTTT. Amino acids: CASSEGQINQPQHF.

The V and J genes are TRBV6-5 and TRBJ1-1; D not resolved. CDR1 is MNHEY, CDR2 SVGAGI, per germline. CDR3 length: 13 residues. Trimming shortened V by 6 bases and J by 2 bases, and 10 bases separated the two germline ends. CDR3 DNA: TGTGCCAGCAGGGAGATACATAACACTGAAGCTTTCTTT. The encoded protein is CASREIHNTEAFF.

In this sample, this clone turned up once. The V gene is TRBV18, the J gene TRBJ1-1, with 8 bases aligning to TRBD1. This CDR3 is built from 14 residues. CDR1 KGHSH and CDR2 LQKENI come from the germline V gene. J was trimmed by 3 bases and V by 4 bases; bases with no gene match: 4. CDR3 in DNA: TGTGCCAGCTCACACGACAGGGGTGACACTGAAGCTTTCTTT. Translated, it gives CASSHDRGDTEAFF.

This clone was detected a few times. J is TRBJ2-7 and V is TRBV10-1; TRBD1 agrees at 9 bases. Germline values: CDR1 WNHNN, CDR2 SYGVQD (reference sequence). After removal of 5 bases from V and 4 bases from J, the junction contained 3 bases not matched to a gene. This CDR3 region has 13 residues. The CDR3 loop reads CASSSGQGYEQYF. The CDR3 nucleotides read TGCGCCAGCAGTTCTGGACAGGGGTACGAGCAGTACTTC.

In its sample, this clone was seen a few times. The chain combines TRBV20-1 with TRBJ1-2; D not resolved. The germline V gene encodes CDR1 DFQATT and CDR2 SNEGSKA (reference sequence). The CDR3 totals 11 residues. V was cut by 5 bases and J by 4 bases, with 8 bases left in between. The CDR3 loop is CSAQQLYGYTF. The CDR3 nucleotides are TGCAGTGCTCAACAGCTCTATGGCTACACCTTC.

This clone was counted once. The CDR3 DNA follows: TGTGCCAGCAGCCGGGGACTAGCGGGGCGCTCAACGACCGGGGAGCTGTTTTTT. The encoded protein is CASSRGLAGRSTTGELFF. This sequence joins TRBV7-7 and TRBJ2-2; 13 bases align to TRBD2. CDR3 length: 18 amino acids. Germline V lookup: CDR1 SSHAT, CDR2 FNYEAQ (reference sequence). The J segment lost 5 bases and the V segment lost 5 bases, leaving 11 bases of the junction unmatched.

The chain joins TRBV28 to TRBJ2-3; the match to TRBD2 covers 11 bases. Germline V CDR1 and CDR2: MDHEN, SYDVKM. The CDR3 spans 14 residues. Trimming at V came to 6 bases and at J to 6 bases, leaving 5 bases not matched to a gene. In DNA form, the CDR3 reads TGTGCCAGCAGATTAGCGGGGGGGCTGGATACGCAGTATTTT. Protein: CASRLAGGLDTQYF.

The genes are TRBV5-1 and TRBJ2-5; 7 nucleotides line up with TRBD2. Germline assignment: CDR1 SGHRS and CDR2 YFSETQ. Trimming at V came to 0 bases and at J to 2 bases, leaving 4 bases not matched to a gene. The CDR3 is made up of 15 amino acids. The CDR3 reads CASSLARTRQETQYF. The CDR3 nucleotides read TGCGCCAGCAGCTTGGCCAGGACTAGACAAGAGACCCAGTACTTC.

This chain links TRBV28 with TRBJ1-2; 7 nucleotides agree with TRBD1. Per the germline V gene, CDR1 is MDHEN and CDR2 is SYDVKM. This CDR3 is built from 14 residues. V dropped 0 bases and J dropped 2; count of bases not matched to a gene: 0. For the CDR3, the DNA is TGTGCCAGCAGTTTATGGGGACAGAACTATGGCTACACCTTC. Translated: CASSLWGQNYGYTF.

This clone appeared a few times. V gene TRBV2 combines with J gene TRBJ2-7; D unclear. Germline assignment: CDR1 SNHLY and CDR2 FYNNEI. This CDR3 spans 11 amino acids. V was pared by 5 bases and J by 3 bases, with 5 bases between. The CDR3 sequence is CASSPSYEQYF. The CDR3 bases are TGTGCCAGCAGTCCTAGCTACGAGCAGTACTTC.